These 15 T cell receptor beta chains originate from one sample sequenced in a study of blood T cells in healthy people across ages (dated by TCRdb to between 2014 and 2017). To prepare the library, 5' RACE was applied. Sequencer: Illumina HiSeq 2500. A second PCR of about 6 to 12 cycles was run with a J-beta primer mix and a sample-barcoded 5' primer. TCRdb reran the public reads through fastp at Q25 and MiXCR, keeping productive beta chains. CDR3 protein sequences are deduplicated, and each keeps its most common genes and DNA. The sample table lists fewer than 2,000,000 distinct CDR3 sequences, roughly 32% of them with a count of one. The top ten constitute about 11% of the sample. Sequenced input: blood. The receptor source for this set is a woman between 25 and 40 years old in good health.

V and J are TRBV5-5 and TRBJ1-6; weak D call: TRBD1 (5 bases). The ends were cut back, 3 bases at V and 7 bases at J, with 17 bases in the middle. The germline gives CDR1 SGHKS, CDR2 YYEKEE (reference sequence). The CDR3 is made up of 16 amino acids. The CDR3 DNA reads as TGTGCCAGCAGCTCCCGGGACGGAGGACGAAATTCACCCCTCCACTTT. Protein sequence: CASSSRDGGRNSPLHF.

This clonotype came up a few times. CDR3 in DNA: TGTGCCAGTAGGGCTAGCGGGAGCTTCCAAGAGACCCAGTACTTC. The encoded protein is CASRASGSFQETQYF. V is TRBV19 and J is TRBJ2-5; 10 bases agree with TRBD2. The CDR3 extends over 15 amino acids. CDR1 is LNHDA, CDR2 SQIVND, per germline (reference sequence). The J segment lost 1 base and the V segment lost 6 bases, leaving 5 bases of the junction unmatched.

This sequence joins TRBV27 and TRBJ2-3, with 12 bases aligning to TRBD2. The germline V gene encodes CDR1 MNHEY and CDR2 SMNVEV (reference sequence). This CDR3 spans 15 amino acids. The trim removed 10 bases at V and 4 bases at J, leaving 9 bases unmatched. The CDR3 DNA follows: TGTGCCACCGTACACCTAGCGGGAGGGGCAGATACGCAGTATTTT. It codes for CATVHLAGGADTQYF.

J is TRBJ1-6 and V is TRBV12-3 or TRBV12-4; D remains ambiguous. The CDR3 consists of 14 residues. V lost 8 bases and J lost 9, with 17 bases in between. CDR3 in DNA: TGTGCCAGCGCTAAAGCCTTGGGGTCTTCACCCCTCCACTTT. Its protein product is CASAKALGSSPLHF.

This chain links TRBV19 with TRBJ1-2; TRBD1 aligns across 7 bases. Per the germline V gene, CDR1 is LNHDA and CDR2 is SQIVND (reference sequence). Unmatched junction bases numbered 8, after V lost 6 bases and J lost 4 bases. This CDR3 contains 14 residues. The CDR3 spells CASSRPGQSYGYTF. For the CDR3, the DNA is TGTGCCAGTAGCCGCCCGGGACAGAGCTATGGCTACACCTTC.

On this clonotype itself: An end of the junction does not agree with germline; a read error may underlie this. Here the CDR3 DNA reads TGTGCCAGCAGCTCATTCACAGATACGCTGTATTTT. Protein: CASSSFTDTLYF. The rearrangement joins TRBV7-2 to TRBJ2-3; D not resolved. Per germline, CDR1 SGHTA and CDR2 FQGNSA. The CDR3 runs 12 residues.

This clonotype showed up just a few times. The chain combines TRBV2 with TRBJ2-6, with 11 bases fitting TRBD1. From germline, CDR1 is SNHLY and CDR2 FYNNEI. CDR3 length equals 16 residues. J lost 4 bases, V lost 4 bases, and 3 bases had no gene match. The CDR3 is CASSGDRGSGANVLTF. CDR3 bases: TGTGCCAGCAGTGGGGACAGGGGGTCCGGGGCCAACGTCCTGACTTTC. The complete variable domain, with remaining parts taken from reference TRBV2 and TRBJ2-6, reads EPEVTQTPSHQVTQMGQEVILRCVPISNHLYFYWYRQILGQKVEFLVSFYNNEISEKSEIFDDQFSVERPDGSNFTLKIRSTKLEDSAMYFCASSGDRGSGANVLTFGAGSRLTVL.

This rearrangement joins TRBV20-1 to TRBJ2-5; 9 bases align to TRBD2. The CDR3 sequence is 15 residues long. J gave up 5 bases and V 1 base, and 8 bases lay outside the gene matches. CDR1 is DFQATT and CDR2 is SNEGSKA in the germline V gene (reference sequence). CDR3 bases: TGCAGTGCTAGAGCGGGTAGCGGGGGAGGGGAGACCCAGTACTTC. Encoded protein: CSARAGSGGGETQYF.

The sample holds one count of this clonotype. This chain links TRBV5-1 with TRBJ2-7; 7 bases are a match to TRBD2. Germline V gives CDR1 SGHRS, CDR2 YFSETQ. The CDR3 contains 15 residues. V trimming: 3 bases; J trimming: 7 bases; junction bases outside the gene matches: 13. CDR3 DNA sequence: TGCGCCAGCAGCTCCTCTAGCGGTGCCTACAATGAGCAGTACTTC. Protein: CASSSSSGAYNEQYF.

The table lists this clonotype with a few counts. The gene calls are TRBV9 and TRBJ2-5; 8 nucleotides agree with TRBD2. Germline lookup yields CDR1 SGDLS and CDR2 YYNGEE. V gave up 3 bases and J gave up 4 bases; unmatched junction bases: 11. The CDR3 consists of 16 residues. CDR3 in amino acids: CASSATTGTRRETQYF. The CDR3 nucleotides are TGTGCCAGCAGCGCTACAACCGGGACTAGGCGAGAGACCCAGTACTTC.

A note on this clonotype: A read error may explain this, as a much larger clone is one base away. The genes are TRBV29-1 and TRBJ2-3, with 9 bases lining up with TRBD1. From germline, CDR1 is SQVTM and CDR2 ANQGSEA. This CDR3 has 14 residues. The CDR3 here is CSVYGGQGTDAQYF. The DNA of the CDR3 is TGCAGCGTCTATGGCGGACAGGGGACAGATGCGCAGTATTTT.

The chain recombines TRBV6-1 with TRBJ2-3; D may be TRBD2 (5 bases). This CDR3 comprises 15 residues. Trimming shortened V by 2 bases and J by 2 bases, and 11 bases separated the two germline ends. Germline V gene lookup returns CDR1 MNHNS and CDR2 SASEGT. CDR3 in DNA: TGTGCCAGCAGTGAATGGAGGACCAACACAGATACGCAGTATTTT. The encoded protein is CASSEWRTNTDTQYF.

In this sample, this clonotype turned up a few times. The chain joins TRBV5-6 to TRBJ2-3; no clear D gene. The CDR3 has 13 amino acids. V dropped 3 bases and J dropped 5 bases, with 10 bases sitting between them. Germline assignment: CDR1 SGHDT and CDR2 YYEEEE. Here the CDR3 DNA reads TGTGCCAGCAGCTCCCGACTCTTAGATACGCAGTATTTT. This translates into CASSSRLLDTQYF.

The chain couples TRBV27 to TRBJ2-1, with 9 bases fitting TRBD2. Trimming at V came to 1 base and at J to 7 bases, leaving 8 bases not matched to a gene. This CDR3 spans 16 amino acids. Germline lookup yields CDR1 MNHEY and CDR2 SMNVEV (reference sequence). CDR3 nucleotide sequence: TGTGCCAGCAGTTTATTAGGCGGGAGGGCGTCAAATGAGCAGTTCTTC. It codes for CASSLLGGRASNEQFF.

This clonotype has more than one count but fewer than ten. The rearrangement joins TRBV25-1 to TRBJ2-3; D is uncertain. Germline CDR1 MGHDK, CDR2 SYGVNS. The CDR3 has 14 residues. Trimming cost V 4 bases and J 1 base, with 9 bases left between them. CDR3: CASSGRVGTDTQYF. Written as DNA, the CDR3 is TGTGCCAGCAGTGGCCGAGTAGGCACAGATACGCAGTATTTT.